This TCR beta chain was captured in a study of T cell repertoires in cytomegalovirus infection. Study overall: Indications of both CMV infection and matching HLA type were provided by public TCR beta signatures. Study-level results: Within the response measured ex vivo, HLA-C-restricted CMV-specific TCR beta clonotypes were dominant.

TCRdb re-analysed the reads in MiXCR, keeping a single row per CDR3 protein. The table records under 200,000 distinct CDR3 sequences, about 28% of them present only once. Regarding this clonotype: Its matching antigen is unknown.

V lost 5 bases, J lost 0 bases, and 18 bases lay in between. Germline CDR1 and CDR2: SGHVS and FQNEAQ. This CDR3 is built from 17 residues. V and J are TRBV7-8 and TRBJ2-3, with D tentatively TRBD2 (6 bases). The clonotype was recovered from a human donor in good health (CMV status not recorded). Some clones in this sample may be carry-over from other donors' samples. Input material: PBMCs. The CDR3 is CASSRQPAGASTDTQYF. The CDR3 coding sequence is TGTGCCAGCAGCCGCCAGCCAGCGGGTGCTAGCACAGATACGCAGTATTTT.